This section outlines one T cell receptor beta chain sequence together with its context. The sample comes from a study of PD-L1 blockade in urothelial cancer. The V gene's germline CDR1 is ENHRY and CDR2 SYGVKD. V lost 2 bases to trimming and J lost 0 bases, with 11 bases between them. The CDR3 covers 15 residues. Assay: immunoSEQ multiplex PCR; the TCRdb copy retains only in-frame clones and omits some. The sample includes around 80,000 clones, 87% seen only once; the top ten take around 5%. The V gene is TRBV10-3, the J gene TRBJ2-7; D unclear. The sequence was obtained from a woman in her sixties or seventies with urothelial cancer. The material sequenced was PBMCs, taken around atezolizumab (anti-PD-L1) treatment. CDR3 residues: CAISEGQFSSYEQYF. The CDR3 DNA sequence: TGTGCCATCAGTGAGGGCCAATTCAGCTCCTACGAGCAGTACTTC.